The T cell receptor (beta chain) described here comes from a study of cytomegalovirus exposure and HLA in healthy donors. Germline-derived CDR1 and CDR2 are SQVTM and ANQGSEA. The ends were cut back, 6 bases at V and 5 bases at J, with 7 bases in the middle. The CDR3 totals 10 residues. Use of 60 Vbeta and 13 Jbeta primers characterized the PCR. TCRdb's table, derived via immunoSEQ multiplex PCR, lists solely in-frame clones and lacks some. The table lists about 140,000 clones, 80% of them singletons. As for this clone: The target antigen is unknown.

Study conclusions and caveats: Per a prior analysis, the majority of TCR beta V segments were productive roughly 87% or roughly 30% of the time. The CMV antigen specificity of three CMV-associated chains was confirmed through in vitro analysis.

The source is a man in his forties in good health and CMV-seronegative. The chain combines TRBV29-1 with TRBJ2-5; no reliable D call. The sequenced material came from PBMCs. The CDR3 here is CSVETETQYF. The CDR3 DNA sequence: TGCAGCGTGGAGACCGAGACCCAGTACTTC.